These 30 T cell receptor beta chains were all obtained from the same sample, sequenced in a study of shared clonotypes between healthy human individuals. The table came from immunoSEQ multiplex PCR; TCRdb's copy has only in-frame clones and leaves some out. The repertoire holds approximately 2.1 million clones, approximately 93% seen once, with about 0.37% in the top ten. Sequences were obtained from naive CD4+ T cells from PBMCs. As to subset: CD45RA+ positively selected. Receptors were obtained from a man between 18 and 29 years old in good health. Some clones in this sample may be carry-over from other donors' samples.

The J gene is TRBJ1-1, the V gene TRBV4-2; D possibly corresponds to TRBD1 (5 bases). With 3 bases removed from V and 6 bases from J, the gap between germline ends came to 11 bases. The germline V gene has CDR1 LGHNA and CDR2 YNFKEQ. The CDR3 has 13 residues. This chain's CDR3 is CASSQDVGAEAFF. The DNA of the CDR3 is TGTGCCAGCAGCCAGGATGTAGGGGCTGAAGCTTTCTTT.

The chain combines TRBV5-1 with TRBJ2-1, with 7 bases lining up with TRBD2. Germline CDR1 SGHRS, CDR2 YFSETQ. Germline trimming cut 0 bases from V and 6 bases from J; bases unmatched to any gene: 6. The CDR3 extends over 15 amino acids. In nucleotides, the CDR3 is TGCGCCAGCAGCTTGGTGCTAGCGGCCGGCAATGAGCAGTTCTTC. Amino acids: CASSLVLAAGNEQFF.

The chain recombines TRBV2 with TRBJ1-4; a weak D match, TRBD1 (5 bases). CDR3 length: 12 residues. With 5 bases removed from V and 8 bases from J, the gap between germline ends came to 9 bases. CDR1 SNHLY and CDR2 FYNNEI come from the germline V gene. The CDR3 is CASSLRAEKLFF. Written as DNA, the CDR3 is TGTGCCAGCAGTCTCAGGGCAGAAAAACTGTTTTTT. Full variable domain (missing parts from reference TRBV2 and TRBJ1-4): EPEVTQTPSHQVTQMGQEVILRCVPISNHLYFYWYRQILGQKVEFLVSFYNNEISEKSEIFDDQFSVERPDGSNFTLKIRSTKLEDSAMYFCASSLRAEKLFFGSGTQLSVL.

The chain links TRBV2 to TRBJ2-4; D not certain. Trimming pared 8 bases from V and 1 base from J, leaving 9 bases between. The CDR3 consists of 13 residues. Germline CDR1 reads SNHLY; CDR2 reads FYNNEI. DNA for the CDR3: TGTGCCAGCGCTACCAGGGCCAAAAACATTCAGTACTTC. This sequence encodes CASATRAKNIQYF.

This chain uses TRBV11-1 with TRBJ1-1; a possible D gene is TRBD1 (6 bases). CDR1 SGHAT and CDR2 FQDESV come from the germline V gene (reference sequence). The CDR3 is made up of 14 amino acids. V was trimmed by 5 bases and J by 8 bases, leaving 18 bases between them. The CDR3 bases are TGTGCCAGCAGCGGCCCCACAGGGTCCGGGGAAGCTTTCTTT. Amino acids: CASSGPTGSGEAFF.

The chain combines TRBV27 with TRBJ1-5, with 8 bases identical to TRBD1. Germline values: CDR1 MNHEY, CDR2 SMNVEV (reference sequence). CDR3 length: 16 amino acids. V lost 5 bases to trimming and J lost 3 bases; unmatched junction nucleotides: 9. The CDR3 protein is CASSIQGARVNQPQHF. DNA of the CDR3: TGTGCCAGCAGTATTCAGGGGGCGCGGGTCAATCAGCCCCAGCATTTT.

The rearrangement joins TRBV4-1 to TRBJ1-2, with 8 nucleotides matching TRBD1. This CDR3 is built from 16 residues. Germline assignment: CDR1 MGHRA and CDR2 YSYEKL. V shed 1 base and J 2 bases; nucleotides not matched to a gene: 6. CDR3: CASSQGRDRFNYGYTF. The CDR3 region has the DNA TGCGCCAGCAGCCAAGGGCGGGACAGGTTCAACTATGGCTACACCTTC.

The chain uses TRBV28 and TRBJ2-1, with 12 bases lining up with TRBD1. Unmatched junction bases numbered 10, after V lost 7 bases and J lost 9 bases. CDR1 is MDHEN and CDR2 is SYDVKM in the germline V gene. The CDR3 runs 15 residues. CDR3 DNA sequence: TGTGCCAGCATCTCCGGGACAGGGGGCGCGGGTGAGCAGTTCTTC. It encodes CASISGTGGAGEQFF.

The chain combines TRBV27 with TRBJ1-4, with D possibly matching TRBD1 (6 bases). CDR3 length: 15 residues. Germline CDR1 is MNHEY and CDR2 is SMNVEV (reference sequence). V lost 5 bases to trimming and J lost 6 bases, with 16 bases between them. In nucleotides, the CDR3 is TGTGCCAGCAGTCCCCTGACAGGAGTTGATGAAAAACTGTTTTTT. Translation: CASSPLTGVDEKLFF.

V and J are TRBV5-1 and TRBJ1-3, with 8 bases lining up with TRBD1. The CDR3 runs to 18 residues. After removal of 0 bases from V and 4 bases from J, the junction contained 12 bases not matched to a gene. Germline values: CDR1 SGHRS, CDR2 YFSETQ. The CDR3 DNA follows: TGCGCCAGCAGCTTGGGAACCCTCACAGGGGGTGGAGGAAACACCATATATTTT. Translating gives CASSLGTLTGGGGNTIYF.

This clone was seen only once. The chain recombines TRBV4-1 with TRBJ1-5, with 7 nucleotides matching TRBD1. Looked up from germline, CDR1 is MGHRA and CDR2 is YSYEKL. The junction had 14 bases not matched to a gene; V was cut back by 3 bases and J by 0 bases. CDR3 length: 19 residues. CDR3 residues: CASSQVHRGLSYSNQPQHF. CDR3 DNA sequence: TGCGCCAGCAGCCAGGTACACAGGGGACTATCTTATAGCAATCAGCCCCAGCATTTT.

Written as DNA, the CDR3 is TGCGCCAGCAGTTCGTGGACAGGCATGAACACTGAAGCTTTCTTT. Residues: CASSSWTGMNTEAFF. The chain employs TRBV4-1 and TRBJ1-1; 7 nucleotides line up with TRBD1. The CDR3 length is 15 residues. Germline lookup yields CDR1 MGHRA and CDR2 YSYEKL. Trimming at V came to 6 bases and at J to 0 bases, leaving 7 bases not matched to a gene.

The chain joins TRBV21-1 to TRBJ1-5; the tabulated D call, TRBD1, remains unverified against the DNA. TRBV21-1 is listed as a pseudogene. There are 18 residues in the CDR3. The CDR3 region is CASSRKGSRDRSNQPQHF. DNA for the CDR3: TGTGCCAGCAGCAGAAAGGGGTCCCGGGACAGAAGCAATCAGCCCCAGCATTTT.

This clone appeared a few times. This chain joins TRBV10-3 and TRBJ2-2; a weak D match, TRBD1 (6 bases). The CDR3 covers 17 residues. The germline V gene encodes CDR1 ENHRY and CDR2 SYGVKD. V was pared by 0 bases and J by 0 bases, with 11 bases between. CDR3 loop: CAISESRDTSNTGELFF. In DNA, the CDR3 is TGTGCCATCAGTGAGTCAAGGGACACTTCGAACACCGGGGAGCTGTTTTTT.

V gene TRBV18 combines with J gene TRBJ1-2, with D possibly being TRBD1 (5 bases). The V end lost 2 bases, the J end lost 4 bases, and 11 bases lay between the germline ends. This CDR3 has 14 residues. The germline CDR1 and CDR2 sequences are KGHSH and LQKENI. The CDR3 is CASSPAGVLYGYTF. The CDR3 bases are TGTGCCAGCTCACCAGCGGGGGTGCTCTATGGCTACACCTTC. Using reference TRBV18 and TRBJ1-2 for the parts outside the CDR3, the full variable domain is NAGVMQNPRHLVRRRGQEARLRCSPMKGHSHVYWYRQLPEEGLKFMVYLQKENIIDESGMPKERFSAEFPKEGPSILRIQQVVRGDSAAYFCASSPAGVLYGYTFGSGTRLTVV.

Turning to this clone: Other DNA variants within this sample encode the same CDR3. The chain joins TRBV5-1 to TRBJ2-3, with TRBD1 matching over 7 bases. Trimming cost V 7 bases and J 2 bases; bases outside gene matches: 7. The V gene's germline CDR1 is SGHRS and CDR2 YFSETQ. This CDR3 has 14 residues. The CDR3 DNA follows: TGCGCCAGCTCCTTAGGGACAGCCACAGATACGCAGTATTTT. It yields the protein CASSLGTATDTQYF. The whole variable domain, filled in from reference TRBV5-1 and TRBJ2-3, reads KAGVTQTPRYLIKTRGQQVTLSCSPISGHRSVSWYQQTPGQGLQFLFEYFSETQRNKGNFPGRFSGRQFSNSRSEMNVSTLELGDSALYLCASSLGTATDTQYFGPGTRLTVL.

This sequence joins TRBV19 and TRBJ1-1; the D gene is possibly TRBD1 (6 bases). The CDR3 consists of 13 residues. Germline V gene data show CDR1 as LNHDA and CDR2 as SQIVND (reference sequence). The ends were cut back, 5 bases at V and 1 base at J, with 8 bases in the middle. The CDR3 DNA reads TGTGCCAGTAGTGACAGGCCGAACACTGAAGCTTTCTTT. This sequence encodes CASSDRPNTEAFF.

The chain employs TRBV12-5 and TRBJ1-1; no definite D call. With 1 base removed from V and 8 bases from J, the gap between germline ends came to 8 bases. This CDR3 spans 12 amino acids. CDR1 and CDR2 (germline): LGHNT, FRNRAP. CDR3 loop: CASGLEIGEAFF. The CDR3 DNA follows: TGTGCTAGTGGTTTGGAGATAGGGGAAGCTTTCTTT.

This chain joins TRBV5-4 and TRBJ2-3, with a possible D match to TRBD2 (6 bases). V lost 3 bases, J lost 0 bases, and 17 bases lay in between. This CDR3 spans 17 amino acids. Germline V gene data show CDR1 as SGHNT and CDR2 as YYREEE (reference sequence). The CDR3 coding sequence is TGTGCCAGCAGCTACCGGCGGGACTCTTATAGCACAGATACGCAGTATTTT. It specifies CASSYRRDSYSTDTQYF.

CDR3 in amino acids: CAIRTGLAGEYNEQFF. The CDR3 nucleotides are TGTGCCATCAGGACGGGACTAGCGGGGGAGTACAATGAGCAGTTCTTC. This chain links TRBV10-3 with TRBJ2-1, with 14 bases aligning to TRBD2. CDR3 length equals 16 residues. Germline CDR1 and CDR2: ENHRY and SYGVKD. With 6 bases clipped from V and 4 bases from J, the junction kept 5 bases outside the gene matches.

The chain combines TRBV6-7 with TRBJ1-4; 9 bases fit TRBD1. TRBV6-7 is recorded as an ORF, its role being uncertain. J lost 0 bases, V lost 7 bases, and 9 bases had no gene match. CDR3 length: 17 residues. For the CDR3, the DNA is TGTGCCAGCACTCCAAAGGGACAGGGTGCAACTAATGAAAAACTGTTTTTT. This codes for CASTPKGQGATNEKLFF.

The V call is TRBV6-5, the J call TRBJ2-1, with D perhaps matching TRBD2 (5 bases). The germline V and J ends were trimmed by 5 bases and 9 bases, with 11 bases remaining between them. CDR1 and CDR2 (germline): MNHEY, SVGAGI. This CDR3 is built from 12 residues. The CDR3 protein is CASSSGMGEQFF. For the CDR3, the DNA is TGTGCCAGCAGTAGCGGAATGGGTGAGCAGTTCTTC.

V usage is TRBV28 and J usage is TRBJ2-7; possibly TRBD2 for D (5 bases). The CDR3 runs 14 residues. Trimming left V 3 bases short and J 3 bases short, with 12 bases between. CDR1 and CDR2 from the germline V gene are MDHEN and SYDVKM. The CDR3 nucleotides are TGTGCCAGCAGTTTCGGGATCCTCATCTACGAGCAGTACTTC. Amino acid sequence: CASSFGILIYEQYF.

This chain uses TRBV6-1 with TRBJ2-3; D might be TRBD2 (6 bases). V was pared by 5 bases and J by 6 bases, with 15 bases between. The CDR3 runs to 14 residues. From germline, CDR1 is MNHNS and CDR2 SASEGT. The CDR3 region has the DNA TGTGCCAGCAGTATGCGGGACTGGGCGGATACGCAGTATTTT. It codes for CASSMRDWADTQYF.

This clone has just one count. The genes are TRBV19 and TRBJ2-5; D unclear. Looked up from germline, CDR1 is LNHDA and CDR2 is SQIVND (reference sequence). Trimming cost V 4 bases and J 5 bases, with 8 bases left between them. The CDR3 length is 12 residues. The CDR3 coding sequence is TGTGCCAGTAGTACGGGTCGGGAGACCCAGTACTTC. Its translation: CASSTGRETQYF. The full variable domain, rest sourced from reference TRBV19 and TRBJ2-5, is DGGITQSPKYLFRKEGQNVTLSCEQNLNHDAMYWYRQDPGQGLRLIYYSQIVNDFQKGDIAEGYSVSREKKESFPLTVTSAQKNPTAFYLCASSTGRETQYFGPGTRLLVL.

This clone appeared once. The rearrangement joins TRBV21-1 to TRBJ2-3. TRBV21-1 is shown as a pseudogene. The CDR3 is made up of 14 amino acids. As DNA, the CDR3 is TGTGCCAGCAGCAAAGAAGGGCCTCTCTATACGCAGTATTTT. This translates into CASSKEGPLYTQYF.

The CDR3 region has the DNA TGTGCCAGCACCCCATTGACTAGCTCCATGGGGGACGAGCAGTACTTC. Translated: CASTPLTSSMGDEQYF. This chain connects TRBV27 to TRBJ2-7; 7 nucleotides match TRBD2. The germline V gene has CDR1 MNHEY and CDR2 SMNVEV (reference sequence). Trimming removed 7 bases from V and 5 bases from J; junction bases left unmatched: 17. This CDR3 comprises 16 residues.

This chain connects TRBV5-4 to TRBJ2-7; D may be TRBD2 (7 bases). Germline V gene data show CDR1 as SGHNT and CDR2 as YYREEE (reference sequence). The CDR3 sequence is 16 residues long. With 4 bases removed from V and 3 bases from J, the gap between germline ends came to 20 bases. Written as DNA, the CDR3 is TGTGCCAGCAGCGCGGGGGTTAGGGGGAAGTACTACGAGCAGTACTTC. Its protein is CASSAGVRGKYYEQYF.

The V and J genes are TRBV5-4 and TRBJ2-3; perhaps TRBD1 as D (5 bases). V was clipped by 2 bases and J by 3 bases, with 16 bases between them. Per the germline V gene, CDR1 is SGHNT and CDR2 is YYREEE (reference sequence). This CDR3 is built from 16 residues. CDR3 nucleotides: TGTGCCAGCAGCTTTTTGTTGGGTCAGGGAACAGATACGCAGTATTTT. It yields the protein CASSFLLGQGTDTQYF.

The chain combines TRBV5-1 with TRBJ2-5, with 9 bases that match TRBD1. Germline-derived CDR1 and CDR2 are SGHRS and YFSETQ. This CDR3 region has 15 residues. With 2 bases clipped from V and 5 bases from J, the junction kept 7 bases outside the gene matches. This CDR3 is CASSFRDRVWETQYF. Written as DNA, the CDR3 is TGCGCCAGCAGCTTCCGGGACAGGGTTTGGGAGACCCAGTACTTC.